This T cell receptor (beta chain) emerged from a study of blood T cell repertoires in COVID-19. CDR3 length equals 12 residues. Trimming stripped 4 bases from V and 7 bases from J, with 11 bases between. CDR1 is SGHTS and CDR2 is YDEGEE in the germline V gene. TCRdb keeps only in-frame clones here, not all; method: immunoSEQ multiplex PCR. Altogether 200,000 to 250,000 clones are present, approximately 80% being singletons, with the ten largest covering about 10%. Followed over time, Seattle patients had been enrolled while infection was active. The sample taken for sequencing was peripheral blood. The sequence was obtained from an elderly woman with COVID-19, enrolled during active disease. The chain has TRBV5-8 and TRBJ1-2, with a possible D match to TRBD1 (5 bases). The CDR3 here is CASSRDSFGYTF. In DNA, the CDR3 is TGTGCCAGCAGCCGAGACAGTTTTGGCTACACCTTC.